These 14 T cell receptor beta chains were all obtained from the same sample, sequenced in a study of blood T cell repertoires in COVID-19. Using immunoSEQ multiplex PCR, the repertoire was profiled, and TCRdb retains in-frame clones only, with some absent. The sample holds 300,000 to 350,000 clones, approximately 91% seen once. The sample comprised peripheral blood. These receptors were taken from a woman between 65 and 79 years old with COVID-19, enrolled during active disease.

The chain has TRBV3-1 (or the pseudogene TRBV3-2) and TRBJ2-3; 7 positions agree with TRBD2. The V gene's germline CDR1 is LGHDT and CDR2 YNNKEL (reference sequence). V gave up 4 bases and J gave up 4 bases; unmatched junction bases: 8. The CDR3 runs 15 residues. CDR3 sequence (DNA): TGTGCCAGCAGCCCCGGGGTAGCGGGCGCAGATACGCAGTATTTT. It encodes CASSPGVAGADTQYF.

This rearrangement joins TRBV19 to TRBJ2-3; TRBD2 matches at 12 bases. Per the germline V gene, CDR1 is LNHDA and CDR2 is SQIVND (reference sequence). The junction had 15 bases not matched to a gene; V was cut back by 6 bases and J by 5 bases. The CDR3 has 18 residues. The CDR3 spells CASRKLAGGASHGDTQYF. For the CDR3, the DNA is TGTGCCAGTAGGAAACTAGCGGGGGGCGCCTCCCATGGAGATACGCAGTATTTT.

V usage is TRBV18 and J usage is TRBJ2-7; 10 nucleotides match TRBD2. The CDR3 covers 15 residues. V shed 9 bases and J 2 bases; nucleotides not matched to a gene: 10. CDR1 is KGHSH, CDR2 LQKENI, per germline. The CDR3 loop reads CASTRTSGDTYEQYF. As DNA, the CDR3 is TGTGCCAGTACTCGAACTAGCGGGGACACCTACGAGCAGTACTTC.

The rearrangement links TRBV19 to TRBJ1-1; D might be TRBD1 (5 bases). V lost 6 bases to trimming and J lost 1 base, with 6 bases between them. From germline, CDR1 is LNHDA and CDR2 SQIVND (reference sequence). The CDR3 is 12 amino acids. The CDR3 here is CASSQGNTEAFF. The CDR3 DNA reads TGTGCCAGTAGCCAGGGGAACACTGAAGCTTTCTTT.

The table lists this clone with a count of one. This chain links TRBV13 with TRBJ2-3; 9 positions match TRBD2. Germline V gene lookup returns CDR1 PRHDT and CDR2 FYEKMQ (reference sequence). Germline trimming cut 0 bases from V and 4 bases from J; bases unmatched to any gene: 2. This CDR3 is 15 amino acids long. CDR3 protein: CASSLGAGGADTQYF. As DNA, the CDR3 is TGTGCCAGCAGCTTAGGAGCGGGGGGTGCAGATACGCAGTATTTT.

This chain connects TRBV11-2 to TRBJ1-1; TRBD1 might be the D (6 bases). The V end was cut by 0 bases, the J end by 1 base, with 6 bases between. The germline CDR1 and CDR2 sequences are SGHAT and FQNNGV. This CDR3 has 14 residues. The CDR3 DNA reads as TGTGCCAGCAGCTTAGAGGGACAGAACACTGAAGCTTTCTTT. Its translation is CASSLEGQNTEAFF.

The V call is TRBV3-1 (or the pseudogene TRBV3-2), the J call TRBJ1-1, with D hard to call. The CDR3 has 15 residues. CDR1 and CDR2 (germline): LGHDT, YNNKEL (reference sequence). The V end lost 6 bases, the J end lost 6 bases, and 20 bases lay between the germline ends. CDR3 DNA: TGTGCCAGCAGTCTCCGTTCGGGGAGGGCGTCTGAAGCTTTCTTT. Residues: CASSLRSGRASEAFF.

The J gene is TRBJ1-1, the V gene TRBV20-1; maybe TRBD1 (6 bases). This CDR3 region has 13 residues. Germline V gene data show CDR1 as DFQATT and CDR2 as SNEGSKA (reference sequence). V lost 3 bases to trimming and J lost 1 base, with 9 bases between them. CDR3 region: CSASKGENTEAFF. CDR3 in DNA: TGCAGTGCTAGTAAGGGGGAGAACACTGAAGCTTTCTTT.

This chain connects TRBV7-9 to TRBJ2-7, with 8 bases fitting TRBD1. Germline V gene data show CDR1 as SEHNR and CDR2 as FQNEAQ (reference sequence). Unmatched junction bases numbered 6, after V lost 6 bases and J lost 5 bases. This CDR3 is built from 13 residues. The CDR3 DNA reads as TGTGCCAGCAGAGGATCAGGGGGCCACGAGCAGTACTTC. It codes for CASRGSGGHEQYF. The full variable domain, completed using reference TRBV7-9 and TRBJ2-7, is DTGVSQNPRHKITKRGQNVTFRCDPISEHNRLYWYRQTLGQGPEFLTYFQNEAQLEKSRLLSDRFSAERPKGSFSTLEIQRTEQGDSAMYLCASRGSGGHEQYFGPGTRLTVT.

This clone was counted between two and nine times. V and J are TRBV29-1 and TRBJ2-7, with D possibly being TRBD1 (6 bases). There are 13 residues in the CDR3. In germline, CDR1 is SQVTM, CDR2 ANQGSEA. V was cut by 4 bases and J by 4 bases, with 14 bases left in between. Here the CDR3 reads CSVGDLDRYEQYF. The CDR3, as DNA: TGCAGCGTTGGAGACCTGGACAGATACGAGCAGTACTTC.

The J gene is TRBJ1-1, the V gene TRBV10-2; TRBD1 is a possible D gene (6 bases). Trimming took 4 bases from V and 7 from J, leaving 10 bases between them. Germline CDR1 WSHSY, CDR2 SAAADI. CDR3 length equals 12 residues. This chain's CDR3 is CASSGSGVEAFF. In DNA, the CDR3 is TGCGCCAGCAGTGGGTCAGGGGTTGAAGCTTTCTTT.

The chain joins TRBV7-9 to TRBJ1-2, with D tentatively TRBD1 (5 bases). CDR3 length: 14 residues. The germline V and J ends were trimmed by 2 bases and 6 bases, with 13 bases remaining between them. Germline V lookup: CDR1 SEHNR, CDR2 FQNEAQ (reference sequence). The CDR3 region is CASSLTQGADGYTF. The CDR3 coding sequence is TGTGCCAGCAGCTTAACCCAAGGGGCAGATGGCTACACCTTC.

DNA for the CDR3: TGTGCCAGCAGCCGACAGGGCGACACTGAAGCTTTCTTT. It yields the protein CASSRQGDTEAFF. The chain has TRBV28 and TRBJ1-1; TRBD1 matches 7 bases. The junction had 4 bases not matched to a gene; V was cut back by 6 bases and J by 3 bases. CDR3 size: 13 residues. Germline values: CDR1 MDHEN, CDR2 SYDVKM. Full variable domain (rest looked up from reference TRBV28 and TRBJ1-1): DVKVTQSSRYLVKRTGEKVFLECVQDMDHENMFWYRQDPGLGLRLIYFSYDVKMKEKGDIPEGYSVSREKKERFSLILESASTNQTSMYLCASSRQGDTEAFFGQGTRLTVV.

The chain couples TRBV5-4 to TRBJ2-7; tentatively, D is TRBD1 (7 bases). V was pared by 0 bases and J by 2 bases, with 18 bases between. The CDR3 is 17 residues long. Germline values: CDR1 SGHNT, CDR2 YYREEE (reference sequence). CDR3 sequence (DNA): TGTGCCAGCAGCTTGGCCCTGGGGCAGGGGGAGGCCTACGAGCAGTACTTC. This sequence encodes CASSLALGQGEAYEQYF.